This TCR beta chain is drawn from a study of vaccination and CD4 T cells after COVID-19. Overall study context: The BNT162b2 or mRNA-1273 vaccine was given to participants in two doses.

Regarding treatment: approximately 10-day PBMC culture with coronavirus spike peptide pools or control peptides (ViraFEST assay). Germline V gives CDR1 ENHRY, CDR2 SYGVKD. This CDR3 comprises 14 residues. J lost 2 bases, V lost 3 bases, and 3 bases had no gene match. Details on this clonotype: Its antigen is currently unknown.

The Oncomine TCR Beta short-read assay sequenced DNA from cultured CD4+ T cells. The source of extracted genomic DNA was cultured CD4+ T cells. A single record per CDR3 protein comes from TCRdb applying MiXCR to the PCR reads. The data contain approximately 3,500 distinct CDR3 sequences, under 20% of them seen just once; the ten biggest clones take up 20% to 30%. The sequencing input was CD4+ T cells from blood, cultured in vitro. The J gene is TRBJ2-7, the V gene TRBV10-3; 8 nucleotides align to TRBD2. The sequence derives from a human donor who had recovered from COVID-19. The CDR3 sequence is CAISELAAAYEQYF. DNA of the CDR3: TGTGCCATCAGTGAACTAGCGGCCGCCTACGAGCAGTACTTC.